What follows are 20 T cell receptor beta chains derived from one specimen sequenced in a study of cytomegalovirus exposure and HLA in healthy donors (dated by TCRdb to about 2017). Libraries came from the immunoSEQ multiplex PCR assay. A mixture of 60 forward primers for TCR Vbeta segments and 13 reverse primers for TCR Jbeta segments was used in the multiplex PCR. TCRdb stores this immuneACCESS table with in-frame sequences only. Part of the clones is absent; in the studies checked, under half of the shortfall reflects unresolved V genes, and no reason is known for the rest. The sample yields about 180,000 clones; approximately 84% were counted once. The top ten clones comprise 4.8% of the sample. The sequenced sample was PBMCs. The receptors stem from a girl under 18 in good health and CMV-seropositive.

The CDR3 region is CASSFDRVIQYF. CDR3 in DNA: TGTGCCAGCAGCTTTGACAGGGTAATTCAGTATTTT. The chain is built from TRBV11-3 and TRBJ2-3, with TRBD1 matching over 7 bases. Per germline, CDR1 SGHNT and CDR2 YENEEA. Germline trimming cut 3 bases from V and 12 bases from J; bases unmatched to any gene: 6. The length of the CDR3 is 12 residues.

The V gene is TRBV6-5, the J gene TRBJ2-1, with 10 bases that match TRBD2. CDR1 is MNHEY and CDR2 is SVGAGI in the germline V gene. V trimming: 6 bases; J trimming: 4 bases; junction bases outside the gene matches: 6. CDR3 length equals 15 residues. CDR3 loop: CASSISGGGYNEQFF. Here the CDR3 DNA reads TGTGCCAGCAGCATAAGCGGGGGGGGGTACAATGAGCAGTTCTTC.

The rearrangement uses TRBV5-1 and TRBJ1-3; 8 nucleotides match TRBD1. This CDR3 has 15 residues. Trimming cost V 4 bases and J 4 bases; bases outside gene matches: 7. Germline CDR1 is SGHRS and CDR2 is YFSETQ. CDR3 in amino acids: CASSMTGDPGNTIYF. In DNA, the CDR3 is TGCGCCAGCAGCATGACAGGGGACCCGGGAAACACCATATATTTT.

The chain is built from TRBV5-1 and TRBJ2-7, with 7 nucleotides matching TRBD1. The CDR3 covers 16 residues. The germline V gene encodes CDR1 SGHRS and CDR2 YFSETQ. The junction had 10 bases not matched to a gene; V was cut back by 4 bases and J by 0 bases. For the CDR3, the DNA is TGCGCCAGCAGCCTCCAAGAGGGGGCCAGCTCCTACGAGCAGTACTTC. Translation gives CASSLQEGASSYEQYF.

The chain is built from TRBV6-1 and TRBJ1-3; the D is unclear. The CDR3 loop spans 14 amino acids. Germline loops: CDR1 MNHNS, CDR2 SASEGT. V lost 6 bases to trimming and J lost 2 bases, with 11 bases between them. The CDR3 DNA sequence: TGTGCCAGCAGGGCGACTGATACTGGAAACACCATATATTTT. This encodes CASRATDTGNTIYF.

The chain is built from TRBV7-2 and TRBJ1-1; D gene uncertain. V lost 5 bases and J lost 0, with 4 bases in between. Germline V gene data show CDR1 as SGHTA and CDR2 as FQGNSA. This CDR3 contains 12 residues. CDR3 loop: CASSPLNTEAFF. The CDR3 nucleotides read TGTGCCAGCAGCCCGTTGAACACTGAAGCTTTCTTT.

The CDR3 is CASSPSGTSTDTQYF. In DNA form, the CDR3 reads TGTGCCAGCAGCCCAAGCGGTACTAGCACAGATACGCAGTATTTT. The chain joins TRBV5-4 to TRBJ2-3; perhaps TRBD2 as D (5 bases). Germline V gives CDR1 SGHNT, CDR2 YYREEE (reference sequence). V was shortened by 4 bases and J by 0 bases, with 12 bases between the two germline ends. The CDR3 length is 15 residues. The full variable domain, completed using reference TRBV5-4 and TRBJ2-3, is ETGVTQSPTHLIKTRGQQVTLRCSSQSGHNTVSWYQQALGQGPQFIFQYYREEENGRGNFPPRFSGLQFPNYSSELNVNALELDDSALYLCASSPSGTSTDTQYFGPGTRLTVL.

The rearrangement links TRBV28 to TRBJ2-7; tentative D call: TRBD1 (6 bases). The CDR3 length is 12 residues. Trimming shortened V by 8 bases and J by 4 bases, and 12 bases separated the two germline ends. Germline lookup yields CDR1 MDHEN and CDR2 SYDVKM. The CDR3 coding sequence is TGTGCCAGCGGCCTGACAGGATACGAGCAGTACTTC. Translation: CASGLTGYEQYF.

This clone appeared once. The CDR3 reads CASSSGEGDYGYTF. The CDR3 DNA is TGTGCCAGCAGCTCCGGGGAGGGGGACTATGGCTACACCTTC. The V gene is TRBV13, the J gene TRBJ1-2; possible D gene TRBD1, 6 bases. The length of the CDR3 is 14 residues. V lost 4 bases to trimming and J lost 3 bases, with 12 bases between them. Germline V gene sequence: CDR1 PRHDT, CDR2 FYEKMQ (reference sequence).

The CDR3, as DNA: TGTGCCAGCAGCTTAGCTGGCAGGGAAAAACTGTTTTTT. Protein product: CASSLAGREKLFF. V is TRBV7-6 and J is TRBJ1-4; no clear D. Trimming pared 0 bases from V and 8 bases from J, leaving 7 bases between. CDR1 and CDR2 from the germline V gene are SGHVS and FNYEAQ. The CDR3 has 13 residues.

This clone occurred many times. This chain uses TRBV9 with TRBJ1-2; D not certain. Germline CDR1 reads SGDLS; CDR2 reads YYNGEE. The length of the CDR3 is 16 residues. Trimming cost V 3 bases and J 5 bases, with 20 bases left between them. The CDR3 DNA reads TGTGCCAGCAGCGAGCCCCAAGAGGGTTGGGCTTATGGCTACACCTTC. Translated: CASSEPQEGWAYGYTF.

V and J are TRBV10-3 and TRBJ2-7, with 8 nucleotides matching TRBD1. Trimming removed 6 bases from V and 2 bases from J; junction bases left unmatched: 6. This CDR3 has 14 amino acids. Per the germline V gene, CDR1 is ENHRY and CDR2 is SYGVKD. CDR3 sequence reads: CAISPRTGTYEQYF. The DNA of the CDR3 is TGTGCCATCAGCCCCCGGACAGGGACCTACGAGCAGTACTTC.

V usage is TRBV5-6 and J usage is TRBJ2-1; TRBD1 matches 7 bases. Germline V lookup: CDR1 SGHDT, CDR2 YYEEEE. This CDR3 has 16 residues. The junction had 5 bases not matched to a gene; V was cut back by 0 bases and J by 2 bases. This CDR3 is CASSLDPQGTYNEQFF. The CDR3 DNA is TGTGCCAGCAGCTTGGATCCACAGGGGACCTACAATGAGCAGTTCTTC.

J is TRBJ2-2 and V is TRBV9; D gene ambiguous. The germline V gene encodes CDR1 SGDLS and CDR2 YYNGEE. The CDR3 totals 14 residues. V was trimmed by 1 base and J by 1 base, leaving 5 bases between them. The CDR3, as DNA: TGTGCCAGCAGCGTAAGAGTGAACACCGGGGAGCTGTTTTTT. Translated: CASSVRVNTGELFF.

The chain is built from TRBV27 and TRBJ2-7; D not certain. V lost 5 bases, J lost 2 bases, and 13 bases lay in between. Germline CDR1 and CDR2: MNHEY and SMNVEV (reference sequence). This CDR3 is built from 14 residues. For the CDR3, the DNA is TGTGCCAGCAGTCCCGGAAGCGTCCCCTACGAGCAGTACTTC. The encoded protein is CASSPGSVPYEQYF.

This clone was seen a few times. The rearrangement links TRBV27 to TRBJ1-1, with D maybe TRBD1 (5 bases). Trimming pared 10 bases from V and 4 bases from J, leaving 19 bases between. Germline V gene lookup returns CDR1 MNHEY and CDR2 SMNVEV (reference sequence). The CDR3 runs to 14 residues. The chain's CDR3 is CATSLGGASTEAFF. The CDR3 DNA sequence: TGTGCCACCTCCCTGGGGGGAGCGAGCACTGAAGCTTTCTTT.

The V gene is TRBV27, the J gene TRBJ1-1; unclear D gene. This CDR3 spans 13 amino acids. The germline V gene encodes CDR1 MNHEY and CDR2 SMNVEV (reference sequence). With 2 bases removed from V and 7 bases from J, the gap between germline ends came to 11 bases. The CDR3 DNA reads as TGTGCCAGCAGTTTAAGTGACAATTTTGAAGCTTTCTTT. It yields the protein CASSLSDNFEAFF.

This chain uses TRBV10-3 with TRBJ2-7, with D tentatively TRBD2 (5 bases). Trimming pared 0 bases from V and 4 bases from J, leaving 7 bases between. The CDR3 totals 13 residues. CDR1 and CDR2 from the germline V gene are ENHRY and SYGVKD. The CDR3 loop is CAISESGSYEQYF. CDR3 sequence (DNA): TGTGCCATCAGTGAGTCGGGGAGTTACGAGCAGTACTTC.

In DNA, the CDR3 is TGTGCCAGCAGCTTGGGCGGGGGGGCCGGTGAGCAGTTCTTC. It translates to CASSLGGGAGEQFF. This rearrangement joins TRBV7-8 to TRBJ2-1; 9 positions match TRBD2. V lost 3 bases and J lost 9; bases outside the gene matches: 6. The CDR3 sequence is 14 residues long. Germline V lookup: CDR1 SGHVS, CDR2 FQNEAQ.

This chain uses TRBV30 with TRBJ2-5; D not resolved. V dropped 3 bases and J dropped 2 bases, with 10 bases sitting between them. Germline CDR1 GTSNPN, CDR2 SVGIG (reference sequence). The length of the CDR3 is 13 residues. CDR3 amino acids: CAWSLAVQETQYF. Written as DNA, the CDR3 is TGTGCCTGGAGCCTTGCGGTGCAAGAGACCCAGTACTTC.